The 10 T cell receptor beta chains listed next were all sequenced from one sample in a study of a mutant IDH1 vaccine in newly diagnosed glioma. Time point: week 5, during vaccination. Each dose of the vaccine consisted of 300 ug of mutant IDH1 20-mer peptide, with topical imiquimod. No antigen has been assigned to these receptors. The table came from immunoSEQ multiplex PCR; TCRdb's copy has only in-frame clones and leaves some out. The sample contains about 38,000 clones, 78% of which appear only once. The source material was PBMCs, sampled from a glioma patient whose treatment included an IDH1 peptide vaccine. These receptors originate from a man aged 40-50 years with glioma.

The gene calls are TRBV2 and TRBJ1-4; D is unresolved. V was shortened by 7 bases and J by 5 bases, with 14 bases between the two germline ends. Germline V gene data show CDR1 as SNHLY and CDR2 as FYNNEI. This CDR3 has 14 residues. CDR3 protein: CASNREQKNEKLFF. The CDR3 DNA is TGTGCCAGCAATAGAGAACAGAAGAATGAAAAACTGTTTTTT.

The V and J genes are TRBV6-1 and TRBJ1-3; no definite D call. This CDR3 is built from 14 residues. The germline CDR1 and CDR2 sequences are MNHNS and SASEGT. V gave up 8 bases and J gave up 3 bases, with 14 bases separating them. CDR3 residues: CASRSEFGGNTIYF. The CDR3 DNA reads TGTGCCAGCCGGTCCGAGTTCGGTGGAAACACCATATATTTT.

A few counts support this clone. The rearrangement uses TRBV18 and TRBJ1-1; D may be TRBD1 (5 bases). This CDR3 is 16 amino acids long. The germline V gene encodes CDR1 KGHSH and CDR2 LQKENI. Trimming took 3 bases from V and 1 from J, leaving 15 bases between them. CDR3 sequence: CASSPARSGGNTEAFF. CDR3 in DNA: TGTGCCAGCTCACCCGCCCGGTCGGGGGGGAACACTGAAGCTTTCTTT.

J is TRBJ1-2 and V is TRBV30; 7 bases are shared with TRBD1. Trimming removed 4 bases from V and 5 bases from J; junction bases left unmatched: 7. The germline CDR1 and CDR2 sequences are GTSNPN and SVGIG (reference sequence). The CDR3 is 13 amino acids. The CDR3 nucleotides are TGTGCCTGGACTAGGGGGCGTGTTTATGGCTACACCTTC. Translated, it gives CAWTRGRVYGYTF.

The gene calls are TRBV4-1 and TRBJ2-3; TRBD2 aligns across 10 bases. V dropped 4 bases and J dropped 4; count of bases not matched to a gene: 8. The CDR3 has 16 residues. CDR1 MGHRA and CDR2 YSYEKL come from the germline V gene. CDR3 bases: TGCGCCAGCAGCCGGGGACTAGCGTCAGGAGCAGATACGCAGTATTTT. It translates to CASSRGLASGADTQYF.

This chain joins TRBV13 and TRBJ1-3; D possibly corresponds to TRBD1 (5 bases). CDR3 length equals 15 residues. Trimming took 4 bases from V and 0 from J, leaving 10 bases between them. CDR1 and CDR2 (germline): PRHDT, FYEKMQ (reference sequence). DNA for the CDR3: TGTGCCAGCAGCTCCGGACACTACTCTGGAAACACCATATATTTT. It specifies CASSSGHYSGNTIYF. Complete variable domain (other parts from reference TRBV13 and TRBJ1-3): AAGVIQSPRHLIKEKRETATLKCYPIPRHDTVYWYQQGPGQDPQFLISFYEKMQSDKGSIPDRFSAQQFSDYHSELNMSSLELGDSALYFCASSSGHYSGNTIYFGEGSWLTVV.

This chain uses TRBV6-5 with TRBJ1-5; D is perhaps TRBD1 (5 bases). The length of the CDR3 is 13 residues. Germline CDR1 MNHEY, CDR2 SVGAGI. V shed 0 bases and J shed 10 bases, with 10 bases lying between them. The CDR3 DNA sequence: TGTGCCAGCAGTTACTCGGGGGTTAGCCCCCAGCATTTT. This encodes CASSYSGVSPQHF.

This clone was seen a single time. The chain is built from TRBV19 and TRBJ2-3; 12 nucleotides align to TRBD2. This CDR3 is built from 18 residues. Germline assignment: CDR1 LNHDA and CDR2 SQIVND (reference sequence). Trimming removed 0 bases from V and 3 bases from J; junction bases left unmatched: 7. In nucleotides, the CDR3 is TGTGCCAGTAGTATAGAGGCTAGCGGGGGGGTGGCGACAGATACGCAGTATTTT. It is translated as CASSIEASGGVATDTQYF.

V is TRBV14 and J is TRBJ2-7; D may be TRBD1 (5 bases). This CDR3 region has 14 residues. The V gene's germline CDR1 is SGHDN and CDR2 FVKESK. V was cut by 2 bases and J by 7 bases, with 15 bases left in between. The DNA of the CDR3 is TGTGCCAGCAGCCAACCAGGGATTTCGAGGGAGCAGTACTTC. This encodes CASSQPGISREQYF.

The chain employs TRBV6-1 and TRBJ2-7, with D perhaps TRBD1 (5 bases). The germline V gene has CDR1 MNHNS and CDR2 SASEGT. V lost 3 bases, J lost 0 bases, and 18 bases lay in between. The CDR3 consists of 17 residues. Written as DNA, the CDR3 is TGTGCCAGCAGTGATGGAATCCTTTCAGGGATCTCCTACGAGCAGTACTTC. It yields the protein CASSDGILSGISYEQYF.